The 3 T cell receptor beta chains listed next were all sequenced from one sample in a study of T cell responses to AZD1222 COVID-19 vaccine. Method: immunoSEQ multiplex PCR; TCRdb's copy keeps in-frame clones and lacks some. The sample has more than 110,000 clones, and its top ten clones hold 2.2%. What was sequenced was peripheral blood. These receptors all come from an adult in good health.

The gene calls are TRBV29-1 and TRBJ1-1; no clear D gene. Trimming left V 3 bases short and J 5 bases short, with 13 bases between. This CDR3 region has 13 residues. Per germline, CDR1 SQVTM and CDR2 ANQGSEA. Here the CDR3 DNA reads TGCAGCGTTGAGGAAGGAATGGCTACTGAAGCTTTCTTT. This codes for CSVEEGMATEAFF.

This chain joins TRBV28 and TRBJ1-2; 9 nucleotides match TRBD1. With V trimmed by 6 bases and J by 8 bases, 7 bases remained unmatched. This CDR3 is built from 13 residues. The germline gives CDR1 MDHEN, CDR2 SYDVKM. Written as DNA, the CDR3 is TGTGCCAGCAGGGACAGGGGTTGGGACGGCTACACCTTC. Protein: CASRDRGWDGYTF.

The genes are TRBV11-2 and TRBJ1-2; possibly TRBD1 for D (5 bases). Trimming took off 2 bases at V and 5 bases at J, with 12 bases between the two ends. CDR1 is SGHAT, CDR2 FQNNGV, per germline. This CDR3 comprises 14 residues. The CDR3, as DNA: TGTGCCAGCAGCTTATCCGACAGTGGGTATGGCTACACCTTC. Its translation is CASSLSDSGYGYTF.